The TCR beta chain described here comes from a study of cytomegalovirus exposure and HLA in healthy donors. Study-wide results and limits: V- and J-gene trimming of TCR beta was linked (in a later analysis) to a missense DCLRE1C variant.

On this clone: Its target is unknown.

Primers for the PCR totalled 60 Vbeta and 13 Jbeta. This table comes from immunoSEQ multiplex PCR, and its TCRdb copy is limited to in-frame clones, with some not included. The sample lists about 190,000 clones; about 85% were seen once. The specimen sequenced was PBMCs. This clonotype was obtained from a boy younger than 10 in good health and CMV-seronegative.

CDR3 coding DNA: TGTGCCAGCATAGACACGGGACTTGCCACAGATACGCAGTATTTT. Translated, it gives CASIDTGLATDTQYF. V usage is TRBV2 and J usage is TRBJ2-3; a weak D match, TRBD2 (6 bases). Germline assignment: CDR1 SNHLY and CDR2 FYNNEI. V dropped 7 bases and J dropped 2 bases, with 16 bases sitting between them. The CDR3 runs 15 residues.